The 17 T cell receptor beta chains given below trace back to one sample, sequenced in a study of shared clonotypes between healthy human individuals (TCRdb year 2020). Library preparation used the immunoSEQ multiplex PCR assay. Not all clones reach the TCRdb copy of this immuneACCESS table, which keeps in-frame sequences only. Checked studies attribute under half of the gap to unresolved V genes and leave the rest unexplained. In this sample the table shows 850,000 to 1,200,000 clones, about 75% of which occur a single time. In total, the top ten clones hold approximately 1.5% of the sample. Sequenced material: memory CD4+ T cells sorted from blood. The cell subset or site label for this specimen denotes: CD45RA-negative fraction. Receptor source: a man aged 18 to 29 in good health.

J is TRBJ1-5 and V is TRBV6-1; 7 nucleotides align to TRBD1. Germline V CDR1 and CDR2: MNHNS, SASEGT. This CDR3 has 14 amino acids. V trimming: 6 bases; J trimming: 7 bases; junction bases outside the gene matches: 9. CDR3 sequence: CASSEGQWRQPQHF. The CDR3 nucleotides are TGTGCCAGCAGCGAGGGACAGTGGAGGCAGCCCCAGCATTTT.

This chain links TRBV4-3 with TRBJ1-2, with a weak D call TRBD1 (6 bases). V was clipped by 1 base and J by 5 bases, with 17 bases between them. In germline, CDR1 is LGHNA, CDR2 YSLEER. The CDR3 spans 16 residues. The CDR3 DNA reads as TGCGCCAGCAGCCAAGTATGGGGGGCGCCTTCTTATGGCTACACCTTC. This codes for CASSQVWGAPSYGYTF.

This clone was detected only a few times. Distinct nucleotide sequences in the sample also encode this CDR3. CDR3 bases: TGTGCCAGCAGCCTCTCCGACAGGACTGAAGCTTTCTTT. Translated: CASSLSDRTEAFF. The J gene is TRBJ1-1, the V gene TRBV7-2; D is possibly TRBD1 (6 bases). CDR3 length equals 13 residues. The V gene's germline CDR1 is SGHTA and CDR2 FQGNSA. Trimming pared 5 bases from V and 5 bases from J, leaving 12 bases between.

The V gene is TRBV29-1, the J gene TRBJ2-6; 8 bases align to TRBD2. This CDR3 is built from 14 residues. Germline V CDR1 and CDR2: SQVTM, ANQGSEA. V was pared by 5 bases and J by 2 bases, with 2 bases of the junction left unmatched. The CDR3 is CSVPGGAGANVLTF. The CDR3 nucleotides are TGCAGCGTTCCGGGAGGGGCTGGGGCCAACGTCCTGACTTTC.

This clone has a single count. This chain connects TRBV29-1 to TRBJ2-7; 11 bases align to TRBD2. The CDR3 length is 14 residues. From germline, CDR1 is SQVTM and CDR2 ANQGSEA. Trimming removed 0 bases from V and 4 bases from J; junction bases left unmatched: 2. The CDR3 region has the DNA TGCAGCGTTGAAGACGCTAGCGGGAGGTACGAGCAGTACTTC. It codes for CSVEDASGRYEQYF.

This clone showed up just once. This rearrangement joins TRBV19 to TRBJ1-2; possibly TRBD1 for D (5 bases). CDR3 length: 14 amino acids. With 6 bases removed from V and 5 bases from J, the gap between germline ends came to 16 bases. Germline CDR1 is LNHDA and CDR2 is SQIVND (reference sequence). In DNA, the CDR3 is TGTGCCAGTAGCGACACCGGGACGGTGTATGGCTACACCTTC. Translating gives CASSDTGTVYGYTF.

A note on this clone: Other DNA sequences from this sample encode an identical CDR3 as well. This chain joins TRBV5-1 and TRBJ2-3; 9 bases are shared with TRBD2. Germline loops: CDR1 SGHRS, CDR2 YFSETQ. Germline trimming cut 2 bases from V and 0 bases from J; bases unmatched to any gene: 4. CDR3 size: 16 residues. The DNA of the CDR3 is TGCGCCAGCAGCTTATTAGCGGGGGCTAGCACAGATACGCAGTATTTT. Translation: CASSLLAGASTDTQYF.

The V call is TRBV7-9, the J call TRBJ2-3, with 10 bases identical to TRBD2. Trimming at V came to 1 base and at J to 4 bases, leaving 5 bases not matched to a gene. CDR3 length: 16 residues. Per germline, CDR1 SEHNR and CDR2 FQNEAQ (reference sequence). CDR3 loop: CASSLGLAGSSDTQYF. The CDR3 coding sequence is TGTGCCAGCAGCTTAGGACTAGCGGGTAGTTCAGATACGCAGTATTTT.

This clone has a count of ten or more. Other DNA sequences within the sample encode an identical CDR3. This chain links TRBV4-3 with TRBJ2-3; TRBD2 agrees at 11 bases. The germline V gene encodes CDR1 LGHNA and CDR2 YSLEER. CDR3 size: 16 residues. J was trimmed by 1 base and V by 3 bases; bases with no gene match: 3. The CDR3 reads CASSQISGRGTDTQYF. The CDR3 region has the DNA TGCGCCAGCAGCCAGATTAGCGGGAGGGGCACAGATACGCAGTATTTT.

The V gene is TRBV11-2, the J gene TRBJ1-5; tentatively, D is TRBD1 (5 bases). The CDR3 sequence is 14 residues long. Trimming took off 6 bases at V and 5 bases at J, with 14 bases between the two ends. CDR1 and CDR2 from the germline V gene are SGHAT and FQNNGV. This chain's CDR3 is CASSLRRGDQPQHF. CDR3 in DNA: TGTGCCAGCAGTCTCAGGCGGGGGGATCAGCCCCAGCATTTT.

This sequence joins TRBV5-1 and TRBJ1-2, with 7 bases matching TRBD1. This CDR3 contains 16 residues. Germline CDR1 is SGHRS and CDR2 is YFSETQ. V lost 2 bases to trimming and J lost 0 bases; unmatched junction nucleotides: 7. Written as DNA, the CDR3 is TGCGCCAGCAGCTTAGGGACAGCCCAGACTAACTATGGCTACACCTTC. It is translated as CASSLGTAQTNYGYTF.

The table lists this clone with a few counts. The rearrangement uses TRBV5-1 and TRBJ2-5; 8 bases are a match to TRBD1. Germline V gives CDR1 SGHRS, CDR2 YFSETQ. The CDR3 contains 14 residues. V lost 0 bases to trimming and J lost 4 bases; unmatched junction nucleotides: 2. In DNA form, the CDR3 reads TGCGCCAGCAGCTTGGAGACAGGGGCAGAGACCCAGTACTTC. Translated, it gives CASSLETGAETQYF.

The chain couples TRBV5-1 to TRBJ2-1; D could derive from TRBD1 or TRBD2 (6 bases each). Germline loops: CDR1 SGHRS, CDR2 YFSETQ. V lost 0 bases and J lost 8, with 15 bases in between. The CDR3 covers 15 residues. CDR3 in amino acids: CASSLVGGREDEQFF. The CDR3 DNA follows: TGCGCCAGCAGCTTGGTGGGGGGCAGGGAGGATGAGCAGTTCTTC.

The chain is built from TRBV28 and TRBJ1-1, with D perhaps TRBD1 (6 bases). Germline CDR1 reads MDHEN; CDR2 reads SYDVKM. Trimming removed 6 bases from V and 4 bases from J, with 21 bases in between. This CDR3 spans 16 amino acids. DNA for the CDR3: TGTGCCAGCAGCTTACTTTCCAGGGGAGGGACCACTGAAGCTTTCTTT. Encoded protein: CASSLLSRGGTTEAFF.

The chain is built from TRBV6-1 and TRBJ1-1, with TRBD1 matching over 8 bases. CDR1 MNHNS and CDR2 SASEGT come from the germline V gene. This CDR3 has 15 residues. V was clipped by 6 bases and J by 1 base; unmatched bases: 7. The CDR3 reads CASSDYGTGNTEAFF. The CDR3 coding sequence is TGTGCCAGCAGCGACTATGGGACAGGGAACACTGAAGCTTTCTTT.

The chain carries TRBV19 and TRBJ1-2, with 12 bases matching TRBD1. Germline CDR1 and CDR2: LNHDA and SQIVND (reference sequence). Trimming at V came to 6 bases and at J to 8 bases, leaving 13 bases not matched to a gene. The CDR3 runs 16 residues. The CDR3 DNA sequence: TGTGCCAGTAGCCCTGACGCCGGGACAGGGGGCCGGGGCTACACCTTC. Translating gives CASSPDAGTGGRGYTF.

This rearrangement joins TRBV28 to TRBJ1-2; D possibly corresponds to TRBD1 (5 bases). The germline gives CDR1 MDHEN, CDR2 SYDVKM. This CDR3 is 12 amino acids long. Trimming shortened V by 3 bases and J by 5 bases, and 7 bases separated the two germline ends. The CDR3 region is CASSFGAYGYTF. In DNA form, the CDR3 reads TGTGCCAGCAGTTTTGGGGCGTATGGCTACACCTTC.